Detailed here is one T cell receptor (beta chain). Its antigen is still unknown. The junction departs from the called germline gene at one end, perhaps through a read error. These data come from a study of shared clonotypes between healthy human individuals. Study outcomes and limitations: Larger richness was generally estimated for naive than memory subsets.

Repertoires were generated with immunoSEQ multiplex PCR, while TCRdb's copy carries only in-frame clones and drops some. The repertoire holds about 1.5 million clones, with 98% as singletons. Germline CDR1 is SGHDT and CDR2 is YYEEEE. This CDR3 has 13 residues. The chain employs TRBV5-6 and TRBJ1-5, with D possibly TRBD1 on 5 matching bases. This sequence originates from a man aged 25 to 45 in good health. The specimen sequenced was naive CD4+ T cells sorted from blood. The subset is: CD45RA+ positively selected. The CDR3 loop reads CASSSQGNQPQHF. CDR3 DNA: TGTGCCAGCAGCTCCCAGGGCAACCAGCCCCAGCATTTT.